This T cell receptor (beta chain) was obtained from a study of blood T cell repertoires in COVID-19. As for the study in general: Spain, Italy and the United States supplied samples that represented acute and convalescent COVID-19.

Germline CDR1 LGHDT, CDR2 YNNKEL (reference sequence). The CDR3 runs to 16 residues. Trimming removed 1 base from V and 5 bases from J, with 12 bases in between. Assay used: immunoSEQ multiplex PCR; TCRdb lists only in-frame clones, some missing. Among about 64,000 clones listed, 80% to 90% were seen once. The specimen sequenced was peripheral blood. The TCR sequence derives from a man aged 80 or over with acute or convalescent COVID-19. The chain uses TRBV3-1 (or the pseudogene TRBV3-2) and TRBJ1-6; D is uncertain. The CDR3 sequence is CASSQGWQRNNSPLHF. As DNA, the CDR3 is TGTGCCAGCAGCCAAGGGTGGCAGCGGAATAATTCACCCCTCCACTTT.